The clone carrying this T cell receptor beta chain turned up a few times. The same CDR3 can be traced to other DNA sequences in this sample. The entry originates in a study of shared clonotypes between healthy human individuals. From germline, CDR1 is SGHNT and CDR2 YENEEA. V dropped 1 base and J dropped 0 bases, with 3 bases sitting between them. CDR3 length: 13 amino acids. Produced via immunoSEQ multiplex PCR; TCRdb's table is partial and in-frame only. Altogether roughly 2.6 million clones are present, around nine tenths being singletons, with the ten largest covering under 0.15%. CD4+ cells underwent separation, giving CD45RA+ naive and CD45RA-negative memory subsets.

The chain joins TRBV11-3 to TRBJ1-1, with D unresolved. The material sequenced was naive CD4+ T cells sorted from blood. Subset specified: CD45RA+ positively selected. The clonotype originates from a man between 18 and 29 years old in good health. The CDR3 coding sequence is TGTGCCAGCAGCTTAGGAGTGAACACTGAAGCTTTCTTT. This gives the protein CASSLGVNTEAFF.